This T cell receptor (beta chain) was sequenced in a study of cytomegalovirus exposure and HLA in healthy donors. Study conclusions and caveats: A later analysis linked around 15,000 TCR beta sequences to HLA alleles at 0.05 false discovery rate. Exclusion as indistinguishable affected some V segments, including TRBV6-2 and TRBV6-3. A missense variant in DCLRE1C was later tied to TCR beta V- and J-gene trimming.

Turning to this clone: The antigen remains unidentified.

Looked up from germline, CDR1 is LNHDA and CDR2 is SQIVND (reference sequence). With 6 bases clipped from V and 2 bases from J, the junction kept 3 bases outside the gene matches. The CDR3 has 13 residues. Primers included in the PCR were 60 Vbeta and 13 Jbeta primers. This table comes from immunoSEQ multiplex PCR, and its TCRdb copy is limited to in-frame clones, with some not included. The sample's table shows around 60,000 clones. Sequencing used PBMCs. This sequence was found in a woman aged 18-35 years in good health and CMV-seronegative. The rearrangement uses TRBV19 and TRBJ2-7; 8 positions agree with TRBD1. In nucleotides, the CDR3 is TGTGCCAGTAGCGGGACAGGACCCTACGAGCAGTACTTC. Translating gives CASSGTGPYEQYF.